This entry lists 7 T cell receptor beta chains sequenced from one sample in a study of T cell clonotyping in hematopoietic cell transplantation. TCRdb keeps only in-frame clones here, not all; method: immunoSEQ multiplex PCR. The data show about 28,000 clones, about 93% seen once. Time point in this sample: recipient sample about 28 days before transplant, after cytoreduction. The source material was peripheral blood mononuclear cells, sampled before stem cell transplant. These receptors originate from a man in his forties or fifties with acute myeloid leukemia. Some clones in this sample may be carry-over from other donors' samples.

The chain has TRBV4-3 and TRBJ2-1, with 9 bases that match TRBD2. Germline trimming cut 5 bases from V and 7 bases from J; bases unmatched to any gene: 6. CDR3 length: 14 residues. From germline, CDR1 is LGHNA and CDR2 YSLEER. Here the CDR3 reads CASSITGLANEQFF. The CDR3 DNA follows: TGCGCCAGCAGCATTACGGGACTAGCAAATGAGCAGTTCTTC.

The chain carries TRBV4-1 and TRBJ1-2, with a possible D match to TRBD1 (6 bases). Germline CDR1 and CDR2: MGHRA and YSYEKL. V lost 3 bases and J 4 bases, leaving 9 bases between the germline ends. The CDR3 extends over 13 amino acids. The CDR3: CASSQGGGYGYTF. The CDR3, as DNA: TGCGCCAGCAGCCAGGGGGGCGGCTATGGCTACACCTTC.

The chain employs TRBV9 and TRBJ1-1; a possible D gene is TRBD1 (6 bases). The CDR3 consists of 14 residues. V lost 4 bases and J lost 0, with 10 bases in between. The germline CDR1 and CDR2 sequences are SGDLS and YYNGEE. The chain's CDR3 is CASSMGHLNTEAFF. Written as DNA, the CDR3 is TGTGCCAGCAGCATGGGACACCTGAACACTGAAGCTTTCTTT.

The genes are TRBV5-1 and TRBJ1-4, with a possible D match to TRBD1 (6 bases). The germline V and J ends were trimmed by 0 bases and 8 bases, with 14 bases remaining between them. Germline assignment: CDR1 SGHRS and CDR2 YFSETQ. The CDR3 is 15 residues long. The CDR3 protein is CASSLVGLGAEKLFF. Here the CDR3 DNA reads TGCGCCAGCAGCTTGGTGGGCCTGGGGGCCGAAAAACTGTTTTTT.

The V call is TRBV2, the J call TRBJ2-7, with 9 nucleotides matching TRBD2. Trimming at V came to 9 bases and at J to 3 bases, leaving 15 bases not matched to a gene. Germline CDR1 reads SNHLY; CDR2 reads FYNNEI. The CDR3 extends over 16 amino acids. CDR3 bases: TGTGCCAGTATCCTGGGTGGGCTAGCGGGGTTCTACGAGCAGTACTTC. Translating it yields CASILGGLAGFYEQYF.

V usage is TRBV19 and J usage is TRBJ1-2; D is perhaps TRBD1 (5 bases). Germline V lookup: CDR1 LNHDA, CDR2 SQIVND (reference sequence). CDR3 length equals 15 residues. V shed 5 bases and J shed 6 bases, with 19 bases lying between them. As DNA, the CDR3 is TGTGCCAGTAGTTCCACAGGTGCCCCCGCGCATGGCTACACCTTC. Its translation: CASSSTGAPAHGYTF.

The CDR3 sequence is CASSPGVAGTGELFF. The CDR3 DNA reads as TGTGCCAGTAGTCCCGGGGTAGCGGGAACCGGGGAGCTGTTTTTT. V usage is TRBV19 and J usage is TRBJ2-2, with TRBD2 matching 8 bases. The length of the CDR3 is 15 residues. J lost 5 bases, V lost 5 bases, and 7 bases had no gene match. CDR1 LNHDA and CDR2 SQIVND come from the germline V gene (reference sequence).